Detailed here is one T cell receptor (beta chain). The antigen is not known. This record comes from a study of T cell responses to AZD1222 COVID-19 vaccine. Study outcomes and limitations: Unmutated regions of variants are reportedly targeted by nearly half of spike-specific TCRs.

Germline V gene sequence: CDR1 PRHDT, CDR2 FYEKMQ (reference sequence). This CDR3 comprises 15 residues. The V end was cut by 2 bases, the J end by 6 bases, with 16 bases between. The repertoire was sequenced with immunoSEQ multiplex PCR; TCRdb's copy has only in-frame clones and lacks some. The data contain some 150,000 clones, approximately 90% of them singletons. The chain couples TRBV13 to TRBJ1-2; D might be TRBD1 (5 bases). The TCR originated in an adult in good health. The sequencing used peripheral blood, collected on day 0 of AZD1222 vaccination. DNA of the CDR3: TGTGCCAGCAGCTTAACCGGCCTAATAGGGGATGGCTACACCTTC. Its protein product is CASSLTGLIGDGYTF.